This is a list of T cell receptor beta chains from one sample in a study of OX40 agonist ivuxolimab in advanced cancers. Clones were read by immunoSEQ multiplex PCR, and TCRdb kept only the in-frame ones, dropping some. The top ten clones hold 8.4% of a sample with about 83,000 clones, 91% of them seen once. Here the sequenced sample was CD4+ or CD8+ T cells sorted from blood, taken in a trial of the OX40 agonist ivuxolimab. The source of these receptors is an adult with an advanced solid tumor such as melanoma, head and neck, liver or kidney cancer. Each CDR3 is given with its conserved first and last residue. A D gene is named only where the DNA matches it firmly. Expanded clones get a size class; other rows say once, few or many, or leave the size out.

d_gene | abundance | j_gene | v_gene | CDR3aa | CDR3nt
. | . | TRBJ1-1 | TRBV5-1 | CASSPTTTNTEAFF | TGCGCCAGCAGCCCCACCACAACGAACACTGAAGCTTTCTTT
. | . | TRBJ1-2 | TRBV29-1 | CSVARVPNYGYTF | TGCAGCGTTGCCCGGGTACCTAACTATGGCTACACCTTC
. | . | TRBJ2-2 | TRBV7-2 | CASSFNTGELFF | TGTGCCAGCAGCTTCAACACCGGGGAGCTGTTTTTT
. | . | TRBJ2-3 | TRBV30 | CAWSVGAGLHTQYF | TGTGCCTGGAGTGTGGGGGCCGGTTTGCATACGCAGTATTTT
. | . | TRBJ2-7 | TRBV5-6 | CASSLADYEQYF | TGTGCCAGCAGCTTGGCCGACTACGAGCAGTACTTC
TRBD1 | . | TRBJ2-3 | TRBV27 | CASSWGTATTDTQYF | TGTGCCAGCAGTTGGGGGACAGCGACCACAGATACGCAGTATTTT
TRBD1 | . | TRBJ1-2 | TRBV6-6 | CASSYAQGARGYTF | TGTGCCAGCAGTTACGCTCAGGGGGCGCGCGGCTACACCTTC
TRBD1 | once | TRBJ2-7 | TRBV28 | CATENRGRGSYEQYF | TGTGCCACCGAGAACAGGGGGCGCGGGTCCTACGAGCAGTACTTC
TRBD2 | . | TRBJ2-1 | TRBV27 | CASSPIAGGPLNEQFF | TGTGCCAGCAGTCCCATAGCGGGGGGACCCCTCAATGAGCAGTTCTTC
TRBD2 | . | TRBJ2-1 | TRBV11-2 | CASSLAGLAGDNEQFF | TGTGCCAGCAGCTTAGCGGGCCTAGCGGGAGACAATGAGCAGTTCTTC
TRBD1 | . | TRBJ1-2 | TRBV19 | CASTTGGDYGYTF | TGTGCCAGTACTACAGGGGGTGACTATGGCTACACCTTC
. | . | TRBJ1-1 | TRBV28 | CASSLLRREREAFF | TGTGCCAGCAGTTTGTTACGGCGGGAGCGTGAAGCTTTCTTT
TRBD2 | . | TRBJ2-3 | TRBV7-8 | CASSLHAGLAGIDTQYF | TGTGCCAGCAGCCTACACGCGGGACTAGCGGGGATAGATACGCAGTATTTT
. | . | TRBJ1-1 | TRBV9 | CATAIGDGTEAFF | TGTGCCACTGCGATAGGGGACGGCACTGAAGCTTTCTTT
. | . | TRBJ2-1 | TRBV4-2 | CASSQELGVWNEQFF | TGTGCCAGCAGCCAAGAGTTAGGGGTTTGGAATGAGCAGTTCTTC
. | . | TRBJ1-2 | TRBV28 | CASRNSPGGYASGYTF | TGTGCCAGCAGAAATAGCCCCGGGGGGTACGCTAGTGGCTACACCTTC
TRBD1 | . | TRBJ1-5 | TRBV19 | CASSIRDRGGQPQHF | TGTGCCAGTAGTATCCGGGACAGGGGGGGTCAGCCCCAGCATTTT
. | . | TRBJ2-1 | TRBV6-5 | CASSYHTASSYNEQFF | TGTGCCAGCAGTTACCACACGGCTAGCTCCTACAATGAGCAGTTCTTC
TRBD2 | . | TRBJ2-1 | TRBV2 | CASSEGTSGRRPYNEQFF | TGTGCCAGCAGTGAGGGGACTAGCGGGAGGCGCCCCTACAATGAGCAGTTCTTC
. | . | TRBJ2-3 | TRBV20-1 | CSARGVDF | TGCAGTGCTAGAGGCGTGGATTTT
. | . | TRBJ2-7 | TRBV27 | CASSPIGPAASEQYF | TGTGCCAGCAGTCCCATAGGGCCCGCGGCAAGCGAGCAGTACTTC
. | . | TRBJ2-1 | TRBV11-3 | CASSRGVLPYNEQFF | TGTGCCAGCAGCCGAGGGGTGTTACCCTACAATGAGCAGTTCTTC
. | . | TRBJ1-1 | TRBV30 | CAWSVDNTEAFF | TGTGCCTGGAGTGTAGACAACACTGAAGCTTTCTTT
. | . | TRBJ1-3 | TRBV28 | CASSSRAHAGNTIYF | TGTGCCAGCAGCTCACGGGCCCATGCGGGAAACACCATATATTTT
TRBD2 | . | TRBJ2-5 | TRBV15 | CATAGGGEGQETQYF | TGTGCCACCGCTGGGGGGGGTGAGGGCCAAGAGACCCAGTACTTC
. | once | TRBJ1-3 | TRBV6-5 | CASSYSPSGIGNTIYF | TGTGCCAGCAGTTATTCCCCCTCCGGGATAGGAAACACCATATATTTT
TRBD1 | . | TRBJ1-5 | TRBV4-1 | CASSQRQGNQPQHF | TGCGCCAGCAGCCAAAGACAGGGGAATCAGCCCCAGCATTTT
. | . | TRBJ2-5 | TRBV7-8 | CASSFGQTQETQYF | TGTGCCAGCAGCTTCGGGCAGACCCAAGAGACCCAGTACTTC
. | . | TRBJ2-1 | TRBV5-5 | CASSLDHQSRFF | TGTGCCAGCAGCTTGGACCACCAGAGTCGGTTCTTC
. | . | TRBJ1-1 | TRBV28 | CASSSLTARAGTEAFF | TGTGCCAGCAGTTCCTTAACAGCCAGGGCGGGCACTGAAGCTTTCTTT
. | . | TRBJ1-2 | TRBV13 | CASSLGWEHNYGYTF | TGTGCCAGCAGCTTAGGCTGGGAACATAACTATGGCTACACCTTC
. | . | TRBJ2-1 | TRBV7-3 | CASSLGLGTEQFF | TGTGCCAGCAGCTTAGGTTTGGGAACCGAGCAGTTCTTC
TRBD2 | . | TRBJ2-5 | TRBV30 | CAWSVWGLATQETQYF | TGTGCCTGGAGTGTTTGGGGACTAGCAACTCAAGAGACCCAGTACTTC
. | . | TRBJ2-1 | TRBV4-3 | CASSQDLPRAIVSGNEQFF | TGCGCCAGCAGCCAAGATCTCCCCAGGGCTATAGTTTCCGGCAATGAGCAGTTCTTC
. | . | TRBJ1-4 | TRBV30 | CAWSGFESLGKLFF | TGTGCCTGGAGTGGGTTCGAAAGCCTGGGAAAACTGTTTTTT
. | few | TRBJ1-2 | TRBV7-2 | CASSLDRRRGYTF | TGTGCCAGCAGCTTAGACAGGAGGCGCGGCTACACCTTC
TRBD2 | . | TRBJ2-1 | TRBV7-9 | CASSLGLAGSYNEQFF | TGTGCCAGCAGCTTAGGACTAGCGGGGTCATACAATGAGCAGTTCTTC
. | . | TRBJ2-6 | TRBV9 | CASSSGANVLTF | TGTGCCAGCAGTTCTGGGGCCAACGTCCTGACTTTC
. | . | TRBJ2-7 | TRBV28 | CASKGDREDAYEQYF | TGTGCCAGCAAGGGGGATCGTGAGGACGCCTACGAGCAGTACTTC
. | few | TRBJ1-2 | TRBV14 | CASSQELPHYGYTF | TGTGCCAGCAGCCAAGAACTACCCCACTATGGCTACACCTTC
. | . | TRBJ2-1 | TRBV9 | CASSPRRVAGPYNEQFF | TGTGCCAGCAGCCCACGGCGGGTGGCGGGGCCCTACAATGAGCAGTTCTTC
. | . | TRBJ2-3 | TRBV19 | CASSIELSDTQYF | TGTGCCAGTAGTATAGAATTATCGGATACGCAGTATTTT
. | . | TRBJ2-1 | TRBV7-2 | CASSLARDREQFF | TGTGCCAGCAGCTTAGCAAGGGACCGTGAGCAGTTCTTC
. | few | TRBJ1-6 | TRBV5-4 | CASSLGGSPLHF | TGTGCCAGCAGCCTTGGGGGATCACCCCTCCACTTT
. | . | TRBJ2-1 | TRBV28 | CASSLWGGRNEQFF | TGTGCCAGCAGTTTATGGGGGGGCCGCAATGAGCAGTTCTTC